This T cell receptor beta chain came from a study of response to subunit inactivated influenza vaccine. Points from the study as a whole: With each seasonal influenza vaccination, the authors suggested, few new T cells are recruited.

This clonotype was counted ten times or more. Its antigen remains unknown. TCRdb reprocessed the RT-PCR reads with MiXCR, giving one entry per CDR3 protein. The sample records hundreds of thousands of distinct CDR3 sequences, roughly 20% being singletons. The receptor was isolated from a man aged 50-60 years who received an inactivated influenza vaccine. The source was PBMCs from blood, collected around 5 days after vaccination.

In DNA, the CDR3 is TGTGCCAGCAGTTTTCGGGATCAGCCCCAGCATTTT. Encoded protein: CASSFRDQPQHF. The rearrangement links TRBV12-3 or TRBV12-4 to TRBJ1-5; D is undetermined. With 3 bases removed from V and 5 bases from J, the gap between germline ends came to 5 bases. The length of the CDR3 is 12 residues.